The source of this T cell receptor beta chain is a study of neoadjuvant anti-PD-1 for oral cavity cancer. Study-level points and caveats: Post-treatment tumors with larger preexisting clones showed more shrinkage.

Germline values: CDR1 ENHRY, CDR2 SYGVKD. The CDR3 is 13 amino acids. V was pared by 6 bases and J by 3 bases, with 11 bases between. This clone was seen a handful of times. Its cognate antigen is unknown. Clones were sequenced by immunoSEQ multiplex PCR, and TCRdb holds only the in-frame ones, with some missing. The table has over 8,500 clones, approximately 61% seen once. The patients had HPV-negative, locally advanced oral cavity squamous cell carcinoma. This TCR was recovered from a person aged 40 to 85 with oral cavity squamous cell carcinoma. This material consisted of tumor tissue, taken before nivolumab (anti-PD-1) treatment. This sequence joins TRBV10-3 and TRBJ1-1, with a weak D call TRBD1 (5 bases). The CDR3 loop reads CAIRGEWDTEAFF. As DNA, the CDR3 is TGTGCCATCAGGGGGGAATGGGACACTGAAGCTTTCTTT.